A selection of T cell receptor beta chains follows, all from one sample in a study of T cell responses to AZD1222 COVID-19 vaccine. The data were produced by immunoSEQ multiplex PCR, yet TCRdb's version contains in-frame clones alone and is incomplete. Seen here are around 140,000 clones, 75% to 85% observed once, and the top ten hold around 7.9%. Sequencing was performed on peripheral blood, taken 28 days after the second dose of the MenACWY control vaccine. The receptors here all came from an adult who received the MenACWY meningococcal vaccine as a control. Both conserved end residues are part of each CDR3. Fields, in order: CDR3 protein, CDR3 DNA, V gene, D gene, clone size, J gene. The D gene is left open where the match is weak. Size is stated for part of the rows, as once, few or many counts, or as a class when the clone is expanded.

CASSSTSSGNEQFF	TGTGCCAGCAGTTCGACTAGCTCGGGCAATGAGCAGTTCTTC	TRBV27	TRBD2	NA	TRBJ2-1
CASSYNGNQPQHF	TGTGCCAGCAGTTACAACGGCAATCAGCCCCAGCATTTT	TRBV6-5	NA	NA	TRBJ1-5
CASSLSWQDEQYF	TGTGCCAGCAGTTTATCGTGGCAGGACGAGCAGTACTTC	TRBV27	NA	few	TRBJ2-7
CASSPTGTETLWPQHF	TGTGCCAGCAGTCCGACTGGGACAGAGACGTTGTGGCCCCAGCATTTT	TRBV27	TRBD1	NA	TRBJ1-5
CVRSLAPAGASTDTQYF	TGTGTCAGAAGCTTAGCCCCAGCGGGGGCTAGCACAGATACGCAGTATTTT	TRBV7-5	NA	NA	TRBJ2-3
CASHRGRMYF	TGTGCCAGCCACAGGGGGCGAATGTACTTC	TRBV19	TRBD1	NA	TRBJ2-4
CSVGGRAGGGNEQFF	TGCAGCGTTGGCGGTAGAGCGGGAGGTGGCAATGAGCAGTTCTTC	TRBV29-1	TRBD2	NA	TRBJ2-1
CASSQGLAGLNEQFF	TGTGCCAGTAGTCAAGGACTAGCGGGGTTGAATGAGCAGTTCTTC	TRBV19	TRBD2	few	TRBJ2-1
CASSQDSQFSYNEQFF	TGCGCCAGCAGCCAAGACTCACAGTTCTCCTACAATGAGCAGTTCTTC	TRBV4-3	NA	NA	TRBJ2-1
CARGGGTTDTQYF	TGTGCCAGGGGAGGGGGGACCACAGATACGCAGTATTTT	TRBV2	NA	NA	TRBJ2-3
CASSARISGELFF	TGTGCCAGCAGCGCCAGGATCAGCGGGGAGCTGTTTTTT	TRBV9	NA	NA	TRBJ2-2
CATSRAGSGQPQHF	TGTGCCACCAGCAGAGCAGGGTCAGGGCAGCCCCAGCATTTT	TRBV15	NA	NA	TRBJ1-5
CSVRTDSYEQYF	TGCAGCGTTCGTACCGACTCCTACGAGCAGTACTTC	TRBV29-1	NA	NA	TRBJ2-7